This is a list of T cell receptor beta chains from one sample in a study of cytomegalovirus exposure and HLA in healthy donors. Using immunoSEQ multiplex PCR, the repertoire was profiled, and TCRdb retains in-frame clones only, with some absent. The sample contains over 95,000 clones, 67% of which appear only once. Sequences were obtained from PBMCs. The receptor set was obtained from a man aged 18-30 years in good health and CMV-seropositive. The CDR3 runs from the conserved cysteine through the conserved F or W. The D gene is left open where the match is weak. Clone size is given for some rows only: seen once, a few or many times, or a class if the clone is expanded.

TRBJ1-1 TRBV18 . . CASSPRSDTEAFF TGTGCCAGCTCACCGAGGAGCGACACTGAAGCTTTCTTT
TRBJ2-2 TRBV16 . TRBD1 CASSQFSDRGRITGELFF TGTGCCAGCAGCCAATTTTCCGACAGGGGGCGCATCACCGGGGAGCTGTTTTTT
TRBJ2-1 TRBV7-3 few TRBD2 CASSLLAANEQFF TGTGCCAGCAGCTTACTAGCGGCCAATGAGCAGTTCTTC
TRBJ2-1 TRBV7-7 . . CASSPEDWDEQFF TGTGCCAGCAGCCCCGAGGACTGGGATGAGCAGTTCTTC
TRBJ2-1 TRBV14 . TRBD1 CASSPGGGVRYNEQFF TGTGCCAGCAGCCCAGGGGGCGGGGTGCGCTACAATGAGCAGTTCTTC
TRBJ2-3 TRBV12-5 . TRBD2 CASGPSGPVDTQYF TGTGCTAGTGGTCCTAGCGGGCCCGTAGATACGCAGTATTTT
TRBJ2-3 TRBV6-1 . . CASSGGRTGPTDTQYF TGTGCCAGCAGTGGGGGGCGGACCGGCCCCACAGATACGCAGTATTTT
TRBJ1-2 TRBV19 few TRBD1 CASSFGTGVMLYGYTF TGTGCCAGTAGTTTTGGGACAGGGGTAATGCTCTATGGCTACACCTTC
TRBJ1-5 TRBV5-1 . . CASSLVPGAHQPQHF TGCGCCAGCAGCTTGGTACCAGGGGCTCATCAGCCCCAGCATTTT
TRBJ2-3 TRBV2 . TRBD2 CASSETSQAGVTTDTQYF TGTGCCAGCAGTGAAACCTCCCAAGCGGGGGTCACCACAGATACGCAGTATTTT
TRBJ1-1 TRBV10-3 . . CASDEGTEAFF TGTGCCTCCGACGAGGGCACTGAAGCTTTCTTT
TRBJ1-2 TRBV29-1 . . CSVVRGSGGYPF TGCAGCGTTGTTAGGGGTTCCGGTGGCTACCCCTTC
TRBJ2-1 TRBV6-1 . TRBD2 CASSAGTNNEQFF TGTGCCAGCAGTGCCGGGACTAACAATGAGCAGTTCTTC
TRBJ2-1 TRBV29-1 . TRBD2 CSVVTSGGRQFF TGCAGCGTGGTGACTAGCGGGGGTCGACAGTTCTTC
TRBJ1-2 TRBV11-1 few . CASSPRDSPYGYTF TGTGCCAGCAGCCCCCGGGACTCACCCTATGGCTACACCTTC
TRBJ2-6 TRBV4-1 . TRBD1 CASSQIGQAAGANVLTF TGCGCCAGCAGCCAAATAGGACAGGCCGCTGGGGCCAACGTCCTGACTTTC
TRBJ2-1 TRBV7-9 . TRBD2 CASSLAYGGFEFF TGTGCCAGCAGCTTAGCCTACGGGGGGTTCGAGTTCTTC
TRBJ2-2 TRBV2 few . CASSGLSPGELFF TGTGCCAGCAGTGGTCTCTCCCCCGGGGAGCTGTTTTTT
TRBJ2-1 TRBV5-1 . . CASSNQRGNEQFF TGCGCCAGCAGCAACCAGAGAGGCAATGAGCAGTTCTTC
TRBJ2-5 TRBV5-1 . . CASSLPPAAGGETQYF TGCGCCAGCAGCTTGCCCCCGGCGGCGGGTGGGGAGACCCAGTACTTC
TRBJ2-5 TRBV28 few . CASSLTRQETQYF TGTGCCAGCAGCCTGACACGACAAGAGACCCAGTACTTC
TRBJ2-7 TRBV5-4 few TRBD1 CASSFDRGSYEQYF TGTGCCAGCAGCTTTGACAGGGGGTCCTACGAGCAGTACTTC
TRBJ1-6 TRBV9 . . CASSAQDRLNSPLHF TGTGCCAGCAGCGCTCAAGACAGGCTGAATTCACCCCTCCACTTT
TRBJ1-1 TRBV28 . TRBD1 CASSPTGGVFSSYTEAFF TGTGCCAGCAGTCCCACAGGGGGCGTCTTCTCTTCTTACACTGAAGCTTTCTTT
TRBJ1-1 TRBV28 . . CASSLLKWGGAMNTEAFF TGTGCCAGCAGTTTATTGAAATGGGGGGGGGCAATGAACACTGAAGCTTTCTTT
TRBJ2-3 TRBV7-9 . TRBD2 CASSSPPGLAGGTDTQYF TGTGCCAGCAGCTCACCCCCCGGACTAGCGGGCGGCACAGATACGCAGTATTTT
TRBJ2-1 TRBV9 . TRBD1 CASSVEGGLGNEQFF TGTGCCAGCAGCGTAGAAGGGGGCTTGGGGAATGAGCAGTTCTTC
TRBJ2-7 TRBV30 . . CAWSAKQGAYEQYF TGTGCCTGGAGTGCGAAACAGGGTGCCTACGAGCAGTACTTC
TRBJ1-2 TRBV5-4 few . CASSAQQGNGYGYTF TGTGCCAGCAGCGCCCAACAGGGTAATGGGTATGGCTACACCTTC
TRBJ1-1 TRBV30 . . CAWSSDTEAFF TGTGCCTGGAGTTCGGACACTGAAGCTTTCTTT
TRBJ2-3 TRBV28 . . CASSTHAKDTQYF TGTGCCAGCAGTACGCATGCGAAAGATACGCAGTATTTT
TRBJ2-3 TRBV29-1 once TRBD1 CSVETGGDTQYF TGCAGCGTTGAAACAGGGGGTGATACGCAGTATTTT
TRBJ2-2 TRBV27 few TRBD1 CASSLIPGQGTGELFF TGTGCCAGCAGTTTAATCCCGGGACAGGGCACCGGGGAGCTGTTTTTT
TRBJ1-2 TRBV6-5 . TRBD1 CASSYRDSGYGYTF TGTGCCAGCAGTTATCGGGACAGCGGATATGGCTACACCTTC
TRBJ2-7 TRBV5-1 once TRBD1 CASSLEDRHYEQYF TGCGCCAGCAGCTTGGAGGACAGGCACTACGAGCAGTACTTC
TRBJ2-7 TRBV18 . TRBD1 CASSSGTGLFDEQYF TGTGCCAGCTCCTCCGGGACAGGCCTTTTCGACGAGCAGTACTTC
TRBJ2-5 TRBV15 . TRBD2 CATSSLAGVGETQYF TGTGCCACCAGCAGCCTAGCGGGGGTGGGGGAGACCCAGTACTTC
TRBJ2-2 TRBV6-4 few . CASSVDRNTGELFF TGTGCCAGCAGTGTGGACAGGAACACCGGGGAGCTGTTTTTT
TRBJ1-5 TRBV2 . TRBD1 CASSSLGQGRGSNQPQHF TGTGCCAGCAGCAGCCTAGGACAGGGCCGGGGGAGCAATCAGCCCCAGCATTTT
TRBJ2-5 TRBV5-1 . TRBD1 CASSSQSTGGSKTQYF TGCGCCAGCAGCTCACAGTCAACAGGGGGCTCAAAGACCCAGTACTTC
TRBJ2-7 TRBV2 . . CASSEAPDTITYEQYF TGTGCCAGCAGTGAAGCGCCAGACACAATTACCTACGAGCAGTACTTC
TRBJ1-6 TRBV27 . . CASSLAPAGVNSPLHF TGTGCCAGCAGCCTGGCTCCGGCGGGGGTCAATTCACCCCTCCACTTT
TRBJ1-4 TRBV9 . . CASRRGTDEKLFF TGTGCCAGCAGGAGGGGGACCGATGAAAAACTGTTTTTT
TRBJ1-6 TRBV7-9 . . CASSLAGTRVNSPLHF TGTGCCAGCAGCTTAGCGGGGACAAGGGTTAATTCACCCCTCCACTTT